These T cell receptor beta chains were read from a single sample in a study of cytomegalovirus exposure and HLA in healthy donors. The repertoire was sequenced with immunoSEQ multiplex PCR; TCRdb's copy has only in-frame clones and lacks some. The sample has some 160,000 clones; around 89% are singletons. Sample: PBMCs. Receptors originate from a man aged 18-30 years in good health and CMV-seronegative. The CDR3 runs from the conserved cysteine through the conserved F or W.

v_gene	j_gene	CDR3aa
TRBV4-3	TRBJ2-2	CASSQGLAGDDTGELFF
TRBV5-4	TRBJ2-3	CASSLPGGTDTQYF
TRBV6-1	TRBJ2-7	CASSRGQEKYEQYF
TRBV28	TRBJ1-5	CASSPDRVGQPQHF
TRBV19	TRBJ2-7	CASSGEYMYEQYF
TRBV27	TRBJ1-2	CASSLSGRGSYGYTF
TRBV4-3	TRBJ1-4	CASSQEVIVDRVIEKLFF
TRBV5-1	TRBJ2-1	CASSPRDRVAQQFF
TRBV25-1	TRBJ2-5	CASSDSPSQETQYF
TRBV7-2	TRBJ2-3	CASSLRVAGYTDTQYF
TRBV10-3	TRBJ1-2	CAISERRGANYGYTF
TRBV7-6	TRBJ2-7	CASSLDQGSYEQYF
TRBV14	TRBJ1-1	CASSQGGQGRAFF
TRBV7-9	TRBJ1-1	CASSYHGTEAFF
TRBV6-1	TRBJ1-6	CASSRLGMGNSPLHF
TRBV5-6	TRBJ1-2	CASSTRVTVQYGYTF
TRBV5-1	TRBJ1-1	CASLRENTEAFF
TRBV7-8	TRBJ1-2	CASSFRLDRGNYGYTF
TRBV6-1	TRBJ2-1	CASSETYSSYNEQFF
TRBV11-3	TRBJ1-1	CASSQGTNTEAFF
TRBV28	TRBJ1-5	CASSHHRVGQPQHF
TRBV6-5	TRBJ1-2	CASSADRDRGGYTF
TRBV30	TRBJ1-2	CAWSLVGGVGYTF
TRBV4-1	TRBJ2-3	CASSQAGTGGDTQYF